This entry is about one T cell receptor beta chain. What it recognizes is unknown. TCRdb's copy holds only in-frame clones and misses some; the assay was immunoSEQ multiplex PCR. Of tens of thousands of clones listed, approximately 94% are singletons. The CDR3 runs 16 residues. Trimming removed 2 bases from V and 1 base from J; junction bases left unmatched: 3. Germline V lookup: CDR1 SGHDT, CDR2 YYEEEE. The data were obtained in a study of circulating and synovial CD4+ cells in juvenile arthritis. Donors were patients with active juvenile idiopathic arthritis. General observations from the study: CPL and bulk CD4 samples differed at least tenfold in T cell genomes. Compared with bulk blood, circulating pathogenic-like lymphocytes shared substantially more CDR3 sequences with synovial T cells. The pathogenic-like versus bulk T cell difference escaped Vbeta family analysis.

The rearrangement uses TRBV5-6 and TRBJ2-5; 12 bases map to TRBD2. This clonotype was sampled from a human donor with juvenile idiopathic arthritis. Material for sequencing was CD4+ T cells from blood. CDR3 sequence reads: CASSFGTSGFQETQYF. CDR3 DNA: TGTGCCAGCAGCTTCGGGACTAGCGGGTTCCAAGAGACCCAGTACTTC. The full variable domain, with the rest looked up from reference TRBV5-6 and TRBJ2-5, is DAGVTQSPTHLIKTRGQQVTLRCSPKSGHDTVSWYQQALGQGPQFIFQYYEEEERQRGNFPDRFSGHQFPNYSSELNVNALLLGDSALYLCASSFGTSGFQETQYFGPGTRLLVL.